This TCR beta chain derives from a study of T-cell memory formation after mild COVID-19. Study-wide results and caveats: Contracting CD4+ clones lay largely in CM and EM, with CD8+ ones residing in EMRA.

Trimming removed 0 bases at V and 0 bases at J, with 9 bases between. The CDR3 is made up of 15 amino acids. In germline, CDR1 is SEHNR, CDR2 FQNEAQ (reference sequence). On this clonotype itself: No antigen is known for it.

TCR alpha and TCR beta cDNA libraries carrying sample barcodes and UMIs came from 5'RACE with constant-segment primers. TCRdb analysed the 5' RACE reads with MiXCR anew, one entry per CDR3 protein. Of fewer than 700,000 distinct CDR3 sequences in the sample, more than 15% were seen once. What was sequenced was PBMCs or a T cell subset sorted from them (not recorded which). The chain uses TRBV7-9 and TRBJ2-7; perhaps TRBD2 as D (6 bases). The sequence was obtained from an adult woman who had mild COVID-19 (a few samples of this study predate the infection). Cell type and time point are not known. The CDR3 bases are TGTGCCAGCAGCTTAGCGGAGGGGTACTCCTACGAGCAGTACTTC. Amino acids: CASSLAEGYSYEQYF.